This entry lists 10 T cell receptor beta chains sequenced from one sample in a study of post-analysis software for immune sequencing data. General study points: TRBV5-6, TRBV5-1 and TRBV20-1 belonged to a set of five TRBV segments that were more frequent in patients than controls.

The TCR beta cDNA libraries carried unique molecular identifiers. Via MiXCR, TCRdb re-called the PCR reads, giving one row per CDR3 protein. The sample records roughly 600,000 distinct CDR3 sequences, about 44% being singletons. Their specific antigens are unknown. The sequencing input was blood. The receptors originated from a girl aged 5-17 years with multiple sclerosis.

The chain recombines TRBV5-1 with TRBJ2-3; 7 bases fit TRBD1. The CDR3 is made up of 14 amino acids. V gave up 2 bases and J gave up 3 bases; unmatched junction bases: 3. Germline CDR1 SGHRS, CDR2 YFSETQ. CDR3 residues: CASSFDRETDTQYF. Written as DNA, the CDR3 is TGCGCCAGCAGCTTCGACAGGGAAACAGATACGCAGTATTTT.

Only a few counts were recorded for this clonotype. J is TRBJ1-2 and V is TRBV10-3; the D is unclear. Germline V gene sequence: CDR1 ENHRY, CDR2 SYGVKD. This CDR3 spans 13 amino acids. The V gene lost 4 bases and the J gene lost 3 bases, with 9 bases spanning the gap. CDR3 loop: CAISAGSDYGYTF. DNA of the CDR3: TGTGCCATCAGTGCTGGAAGCGACTATGGCTACACCTTC.

This clonotype appeared many times. The rearrangement uses TRBV10-3 and TRBJ2-7, with 9 bases identical to TRBD2. Germline CDR1 and CDR2: ENHRY and SYGVKD. The CDR3 spans 13 residues. The trim removed 4 bases at V and 5 bases at J, leaving 3 bases unmatched. Here the CDR3 reads CAISVRLADEQYF. For the CDR3, the DNA is TGTGCCATCAGTGTCCGACTAGCGGACGAGCAGTACTTC.

In its sample, this clonotype was seen a few times. The chain has TRBV6-6 and TRBJ1-2; D is ambiguous. V lost 2 bases and J lost 0, with 13 bases in between. The CDR3 consists of 16 residues. Germline V CDR1 and CDR2: MNHNY, SVGAGI (reference sequence). CDR3 region: CASSYDIRPPNYGYTF. CDR3 DNA sequence: TGTGCCAGCAGTTACGATATTAGACCCCCTAACTATGGCTACACCTTC.

The chain employs TRBV5-1 and TRBJ2-3, with TRBD1 as a possible D gene (6 bases). CDR1 SGHRS and CDR2 YFSETQ come from the germline V gene. Trimming pared 4 bases from V and 0 bases from J, leaving 12 bases between. The CDR3 has 15 amino acids. Written as DNA, the CDR3 is TGCGCCAGCAGCCGGGTGGACAGAAGCACAGATACGCAGTATTTT. It translates to CASSRVDRSTDTQYF.

The chain employs TRBV29-1 and TRBJ2-1, with 9 nucleotides matching TRBD2. CDR3 length equals 14 residues. V lost 8 bases, J lost 11 bases, and 16 bases stayed unmatched. Germline V gene data show CDR1 as SQVTM and CDR2 as ANQGSEA. In DNA form, the CDR3 reads TGCAGCACCGGGGTGGCTAGCGGGGCAATGAAGCAGTTCTTC. The encoded protein is CSTGVASGAMKQFF.

This chain joins TRBV29-1 and TRBJ1-1; D gene ambiguous. The V gene's germline CDR1 is SQVTM and CDR2 ANQGSEA. This CDR3 region has 13 residues. V dropped 6 bases and J dropped 0 bases, with 11 bases sitting between them. The CDR3 DNA follows: TGCAGCGTCTCACAGATACTGAACACTGAAGCTTTCTTT. Translation gives CSVSQILNTEAFF.

The chain links TRBV7-6 to TRBJ2-7; 8 bases match TRBD2. J was trimmed by 2 bases and V by 5 bases; bases with no gene match: 8. Germline V CDR1 and CDR2: SGHVS, FNYEAQ. This CDR3 comprises 15 residues. The CDR3 reads CASSPAGGQAYEQYF. In DNA, the CDR3 is TGTGCCAGCAGCCCGGCGGGAGGCCAGGCCTACGAGCAGTACTTC.

Only one count was recorded for this clonotype. The V gene is TRBV9, the J gene TRBJ2-3; tentatively, D is TRBD1 or TRBD2 (5 bases each). V lost 3 bases and J 1 base, leaving 15 bases between the germline ends. The germline V gene encodes CDR1 SGDLS and CDR2 YYNGEE. The length of the CDR3 is 16 residues. The CDR3 sequence: CASSEGWRSGTDTQYF. The CDR3 bases are TGTGCCAGCAGCGAGGGGTGGAGGAGCGGCACAGATACGCAGTATTTT. Full variable domain (outside the CDR3, taken from reference TRBV9 and TRBJ2-3): DSGVTQTPKHLITATGQRVTLRCSPRSGDLSVYWYQQSLDQGLQFLIQYYNGEERAKGNILERFSAQQFPDLHSELNLSSLELGDSALYFCASSEGWRSGTDTQYFGPGTRLTVL.

This clonotype has a count of ten or more. This rearrangement joins TRBV6-5 to TRBJ1-4; perhaps TRBD1 as D (5 bases). Trimming took off 6 bases at V and 8 bases at J, with 16 bases between the two ends. The length of the CDR3 is 14 residues. CDR1 and CDR2 from the germline V gene are MNHEY and SVGAGI. CDR3 DNA: TGTGCCAGCAGGCCCGGGGGGTCCGGCGAAAAACTGTTTTTT. This sequence encodes CASRPGGSGEKLFF.